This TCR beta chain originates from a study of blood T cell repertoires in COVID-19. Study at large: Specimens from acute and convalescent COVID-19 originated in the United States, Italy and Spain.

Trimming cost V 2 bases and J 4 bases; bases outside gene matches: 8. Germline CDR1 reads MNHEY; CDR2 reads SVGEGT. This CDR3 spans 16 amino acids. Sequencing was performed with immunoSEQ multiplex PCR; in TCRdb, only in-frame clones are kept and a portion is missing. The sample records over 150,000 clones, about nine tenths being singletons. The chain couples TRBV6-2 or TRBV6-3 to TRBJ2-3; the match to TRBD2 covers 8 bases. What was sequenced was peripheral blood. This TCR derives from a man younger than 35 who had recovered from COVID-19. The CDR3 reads CASSYPGLAGADTQYF. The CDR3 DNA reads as TGTGCCAGCAGTTACCCCGGGCTAGCGGGTGCAGATACGCAGTATTTT.